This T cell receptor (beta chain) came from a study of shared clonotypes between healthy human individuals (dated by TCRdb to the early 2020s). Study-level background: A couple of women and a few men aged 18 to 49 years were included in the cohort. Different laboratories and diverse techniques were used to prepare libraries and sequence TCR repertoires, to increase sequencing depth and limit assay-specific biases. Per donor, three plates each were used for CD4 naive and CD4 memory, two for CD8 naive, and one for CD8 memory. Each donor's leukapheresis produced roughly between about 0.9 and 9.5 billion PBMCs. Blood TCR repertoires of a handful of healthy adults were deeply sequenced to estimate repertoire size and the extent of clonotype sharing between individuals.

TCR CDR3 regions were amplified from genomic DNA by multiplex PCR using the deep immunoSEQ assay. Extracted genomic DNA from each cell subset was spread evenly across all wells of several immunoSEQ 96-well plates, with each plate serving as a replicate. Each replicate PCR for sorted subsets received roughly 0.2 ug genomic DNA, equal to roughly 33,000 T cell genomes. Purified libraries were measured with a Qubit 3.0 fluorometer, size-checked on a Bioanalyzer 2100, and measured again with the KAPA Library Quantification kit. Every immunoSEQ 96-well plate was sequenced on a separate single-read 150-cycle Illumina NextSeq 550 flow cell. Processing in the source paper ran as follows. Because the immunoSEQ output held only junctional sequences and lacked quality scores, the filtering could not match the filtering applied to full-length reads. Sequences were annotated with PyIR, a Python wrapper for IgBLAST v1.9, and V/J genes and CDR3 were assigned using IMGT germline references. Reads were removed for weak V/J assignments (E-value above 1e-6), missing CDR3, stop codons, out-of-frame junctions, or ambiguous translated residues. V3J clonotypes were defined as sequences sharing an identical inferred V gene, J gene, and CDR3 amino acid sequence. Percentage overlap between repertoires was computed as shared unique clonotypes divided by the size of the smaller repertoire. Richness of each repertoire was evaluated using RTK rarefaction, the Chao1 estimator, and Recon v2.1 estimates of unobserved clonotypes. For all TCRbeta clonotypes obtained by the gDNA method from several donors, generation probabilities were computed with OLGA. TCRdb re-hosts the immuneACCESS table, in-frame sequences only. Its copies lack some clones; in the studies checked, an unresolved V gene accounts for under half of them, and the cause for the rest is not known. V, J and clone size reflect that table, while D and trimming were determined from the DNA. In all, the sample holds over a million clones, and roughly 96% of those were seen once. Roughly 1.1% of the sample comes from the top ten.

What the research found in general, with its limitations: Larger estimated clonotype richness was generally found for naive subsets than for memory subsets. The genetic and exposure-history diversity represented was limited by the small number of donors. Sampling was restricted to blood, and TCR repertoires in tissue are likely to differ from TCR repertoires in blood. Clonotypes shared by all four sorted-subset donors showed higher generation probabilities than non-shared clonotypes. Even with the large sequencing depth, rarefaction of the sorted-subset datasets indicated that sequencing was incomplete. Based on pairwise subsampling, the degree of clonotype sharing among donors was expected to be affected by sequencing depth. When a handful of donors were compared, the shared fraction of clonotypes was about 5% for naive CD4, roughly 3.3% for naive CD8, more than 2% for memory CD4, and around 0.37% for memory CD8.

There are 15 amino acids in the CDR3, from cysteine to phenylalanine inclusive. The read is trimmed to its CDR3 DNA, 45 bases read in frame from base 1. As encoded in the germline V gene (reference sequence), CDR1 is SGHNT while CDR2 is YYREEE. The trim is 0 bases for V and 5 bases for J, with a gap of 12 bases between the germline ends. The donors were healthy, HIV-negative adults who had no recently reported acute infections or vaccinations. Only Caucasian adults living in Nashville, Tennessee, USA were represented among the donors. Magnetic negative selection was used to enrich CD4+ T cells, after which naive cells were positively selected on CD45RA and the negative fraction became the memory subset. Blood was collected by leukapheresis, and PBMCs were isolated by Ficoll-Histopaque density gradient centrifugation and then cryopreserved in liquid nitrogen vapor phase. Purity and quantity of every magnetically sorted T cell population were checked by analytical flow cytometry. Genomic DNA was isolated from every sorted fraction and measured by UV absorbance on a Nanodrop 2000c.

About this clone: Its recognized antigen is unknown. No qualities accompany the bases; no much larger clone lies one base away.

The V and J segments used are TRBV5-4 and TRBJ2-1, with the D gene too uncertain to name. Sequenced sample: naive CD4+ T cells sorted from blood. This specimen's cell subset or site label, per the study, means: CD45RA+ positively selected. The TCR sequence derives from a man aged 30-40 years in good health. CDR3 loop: CASSLAGQENNEQFF. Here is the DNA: TGTGCCAGCAGCTTGGCCGGGCAGGAGAACAATGAGCAGTTCTTC.